The 19 T cell receptor beta chains reported below all come from one sample, sequenced in a study of radiotherapy plus CTLA-4 blockade in lung cancer (dated by TCRdb to the late 2010s). Receptor amplification or capture employed the immunoSEQ multiplex PCR assay. The table comes from immuneACCESS by way of TCRdb, which keeps in-frame sequences with V and J called. Part of the clones is missing from these tables; in studies checked, under half for an unresolved V gene and the rest for unknown reasons. In this sample the table shows about 60,000 clones, around 80% of which occur a single time. 3% to 4% of the sample is in the top ten clones. The source material was peripheral blood, sampled from a patient treated with radiotherapy plus ipilimumab. Receptors originate from a human donor with non-small cell lung cancer who had a partial response to radiotherapy plus ipilimumab.

This clone has only a few counts. The rearrangement uses TRBV5-1 and TRBJ1-1, with 8 bases matching TRBD1. Germline values: CDR1 SGHRS, CDR2 YFSETQ. Trimming at V came to 3 bases and at J to 3 bases, leaving 4 bases not matched to a gene. CDR3 length: 14 amino acids. CDR3 loop: CASSYPGGHTEAFF. In DNA, the CDR3 is TGCGCCAGCAGCTACCCAGGGGGCCACACTGAAGCTTTCTTT.

DNA for the CDR3: TGCAGCGCCGCGGGGGGCTGGGATACGCAGTATTTT. It yields the protein CSAAGGWDTQYF. The rearrangement uses TRBV29-1 and TRBJ2-3; the match to TRBD2 covers 8 bases. V shed 7 bases and J 6 bases; nucleotides not matched to a gene: 6. The germline V gene has CDR1 SQVTM and CDR2 ANQGSEA. There are 12 residues in the CDR3.

This clone is judged medium-sized. V gene TRBV19 combines with J gene TRBJ1-2, with D unclear. CDR1 LNHDA and CDR2 SQIVND come from the germline V gene (reference sequence). V was shortened by 7 bases and J by 2 bases, with 8 bases between the two germline ends. The CDR3 contains 12 residues. The CDR3 nucleotides read TGTGCCAGTATAAGCCGGAACTATGGCTACACCTTC. This gives the protein CASISRNYGYTF.

V gene TRBV6-5 combines with J gene TRBJ2-1; 8 bases align to TRBD2. Germline V gene sequence: CDR1 MNHEY, CDR2 SVGAGI. The CDR3 is made up of 15 amino acids. J gave up 0 bases and V 4 bases, and 2 bases lay outside the gene matches. The CDR3 here is CASSSSGGSYNEQFF. The CDR3 DNA reads TGTGCCAGCAGTTCCAGCGGGGGCTCCTACAATGAGCAGTTCTTC.

This chain links TRBV14 with TRBJ2-1, with 10 bases identical to TRBD1. The CDR3 extends over 16 amino acids. The germline V gene has CDR1 SGHDN and CDR2 FVKESK. Losses at the gene ends were 2 bases for V and 3 bases for J; bases not matched to a gene: 4. The CDR3 loop is CASSQLGQGGYNEQFF. CDR3 DNA sequence: TGTGCCAGCAGCCAACTAGGACAGGGGGGCTACAATGAGCAGTTCTTC.

This clone was found a few times. This rearrangement joins TRBV27 to TRBJ1-5; D call uncertain. The CDR3 sequence is 14 residues long. Per germline, CDR1 MNHEY and CDR2 SMNVEV (reference sequence). Trimming removed 7 bases from V and 2 bases from J, with 12 bases in between. The CDR3 DNA sequence: TGTGCCAGCACGTCGAGTGTCCGCAATCAGCCCCAGCATTTT. Encoded protein: CASTSSVRNQPQHF.

The rearrangement uses TRBV7-2 and TRBJ2-7, with D maybe TRBD2 (5 bases). CDR3 length equals 13 residues. Trimming took 4 bases from V and 1 from J, leaving 8 bases between them. Germline lookup yields CDR1 SGHTA and CDR2 FQGNSA. CDR3 nucleotides: TGTGCCAGCAGCTCGGGGTCTTCCTACGAGCAGTACTTC. It codes for CASSSGSSYEQYF. Combining the CDR3 with reference TRBV7-2 and TRBJ2-7 gives the whole variable domain GAGVSQSPSNKVTEKGKDVELRCDPISGHTALYWYRQSLGQGLEFLIYFQGNSAPDKSGLPSDRFSAERTGGSVSTLTIQRTQQEDSAVYLCASSSGSSYEQYFGPGTRLTVT.

This clone has a single count. The chain couples TRBV2 to TRBJ1-1; no definite D call. Trimming pared 6 bases from V and 8 bases from J, leaving 10 bases between. Germline values: CDR1 SNHLY, CDR2 FYNNEI. CDR3 size: 11 residues. The CDR3 is CASSAGVEAFF. The CDR3 DNA sequence: TGTGCCAGCAGCGCCGGGGTAGAAGCTTTCTTT.

The chain links TRBV4-3 to TRBJ2-5, with 7 bases matching TRBD1. V trimming: 4 bases; J trimming: 2 bases; junction bases outside the gene matches: 7. The germline V gene encodes CDR1 LGHNA and CDR2 YSLEER. This CDR3 comprises 15 residues. The CDR3 spells CASSPFGTEQETQYF. The CDR3 coding sequence is TGCGCCAGCAGCCCCTTCGGGACAGAACAAGAGACCCAGTACTTC.

The genes are TRBV5-1 and TRBJ2-3, with 8 bases that match TRBD2. The CDR3 sequence is 17 residues long. After removal of 0 bases from V and 5 bases from J, the junction contained 11 bases not matched to a gene. The V gene's germline CDR1 is SGHRS and CDR2 YFSETQ. CDR3 protein: CASSLGFRGGHGDTQYF. Written as DNA, the CDR3 is TGCGCCAGCAGCTTGGGCTTTCGCGGGGGGCACGGAGATACGCAGTATTTT.

J is TRBJ1-5 and V is TRBV6-1, with a weak D call TRBD1 (5 bases). CDR1 and CDR2 (germline): MNHNS, SASEGT. The ends were cut back, 4 bases at V and 0 bases at J, with 13 bases in the middle. CDR3 length: 16 residues. The CDR3 DNA is TGTGCCAGCAGTGCCACAGGCGCCTATAGCAATCAGCCCCAGCATTTT. Translated, it gives CASSATGAYSNQPQHF.

The CDR3 loop is CASSSRGTGNTIYF. In DNA, the CDR3 is TGTGCCAGCAGCTCCAGGGGTACTGGAAACACCATATATTTT. The chain employs TRBV5-4 and TRBJ1-3; D perhaps matches TRBD1 (6 bases). Per germline, CDR1 SGHNT and CDR2 YYREEE (reference sequence). The CDR3 is 14 residues long. Trimming took off 3 bases at V and 2 bases at J, with 9 bases between the two ends.

This chain connects TRBV7-9 to TRBJ1-1; D remains ambiguous. Trimming took 2 bases from V and 1 from J, leaving 8 bases between them. The germline V gene encodes CDR1 SEHNR and CDR2 FQNEAQ (reference sequence). This CDR3 has 14 residues. The CDR3 coding sequence is TGTGCCAGCAGCTTATCTGGGCCGAACACTGAAGCTTTCTTT. Translation gives CASSLSGPNTEAFF.

The V call is TRBV5-4, the J call TRBJ1-1; the D is unclear. Germline CDR1 is SGHNT and CDR2 is YYREEE (reference sequence). The CDR3 covers 11 residues. The ends were cut back, 0 bases at V and 11 bases at J, with 8 bases in the middle. The DNA of the CDR3 is TGTGCCAGCAGCTTGGGGTTCCAGGCTTTCTTT. Its translation: CASSLGFQAFF.

The V and J genes are TRBV6-1 and TRBJ1-5; no clear D. The CDR3 is 13 residues long. Looked up from germline, CDR1 is MNHNS and CDR2 is SASEGT. V was shortened by 6 bases and J by 0 bases, with 6 bases between the two germline ends. The CDR3 loop is CASRDFSNQPQHF. CDR3 bases: TGTGCCAGCAGAGACTTTAGCAATCAGCCCCAGCATTTT.

The J gene is TRBJ1-4, the V gene TRBV6-1; maybe TRBD1 (5 bases). The V gene's germline CDR1 is MNHNS and CDR2 SASEGT. This CDR3 region has 16 residues. Trimming left V 2 bases short and J 0 bases short, with 10 bases between. CDR3: CASSERGFATNEKLFF. The CDR3 DNA is TGTGCCAGCAGTGAAAGGGGCTTTGCAACTAATGAAAAACTGTTTTTT.

This rearrangement joins TRBV5-3 to TRBJ1-5; tentatively, D is TRBD1 (5 bases). TRBV5-3 is classed as an ORF, of uncertain function. Trimming removed 1 base at V and 6 bases at J, with 14 bases between. The CDR3 sequence is 15 residues long. This chain's CDR3 is CARSLIRALGQPQHF. Written as DNA, the CDR3 is TGTGCCAGAAGCTTGATCAGGGCATTAGGTCAGCCCCAGCATTTT.

The chain joins TRBV28 to TRBJ2-5; 10 bases line up with TRBD2. The CDR3 sequence is 17 residues long. V dropped 4 bases and J dropped 3; count of bases not matched to a gene: 11. Germline V gene lookup returns CDR1 MDHEN and CDR2 SYDVKM. The CDR3 bases are TGTGCCAGCAGTTCGGGAAAACTAGCGGGGAGGGAAGAGACCCAGTACTTC. Its protein product is CASSSGKLAGREETQYF.

The J gene is TRBJ2-2, the V gene TRBV7-3; D might be TRBD2 (5 bases). The CDR3 spans 15 residues. V dropped 1 base and J dropped 3 bases, with 9 bases sitting between them. From germline, CDR1 is SGHTA and CDR2 FQGTGA. CDR3 sequence reads: CASSLSSADTGELFF. The CDR3 DNA sequence: TGTGCCAGCAGCTTAAGTAGCGCGGACACCGGGGAGCTGTTTTTT.